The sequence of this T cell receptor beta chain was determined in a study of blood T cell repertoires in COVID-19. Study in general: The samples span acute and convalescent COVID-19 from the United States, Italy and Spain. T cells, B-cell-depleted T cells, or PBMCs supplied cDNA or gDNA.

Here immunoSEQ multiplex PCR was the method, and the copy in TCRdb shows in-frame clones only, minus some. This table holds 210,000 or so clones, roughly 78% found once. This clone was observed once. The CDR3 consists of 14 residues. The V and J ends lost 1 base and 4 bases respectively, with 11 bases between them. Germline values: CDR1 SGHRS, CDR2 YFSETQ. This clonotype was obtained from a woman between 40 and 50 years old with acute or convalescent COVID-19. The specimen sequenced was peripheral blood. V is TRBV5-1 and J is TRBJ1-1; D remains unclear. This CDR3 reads CASSLSQATTEAFF. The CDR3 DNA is TGCGCCAGCAGCTTGTCTCAGGCTACCACTGAAGCTTTCTTT.